The sequence of this T cell receptor beta chain was determined in a study of shared clonotypes between healthy human individuals. CDR1 is SGHRS, CDR2 YFSETQ, per germline. The CDR3 runs to 16 residues. J was trimmed by 7 bases and V by 4 bases; bases with no gene match: 15. Per the original methods: Junction-only sequences without quality scores came from ImmunoSEQ, so filtering differed. Clones were read by immunoSEQ multiplex PCR, and TCRdb kept only the in-frame ones, dropping some. D and trimming were read from the DNA, whereas the V and J calls and clone size are those reported in that table. Seen here are about 600,000 clones, roughly 97% observed once, and the top ten hold roughly 0.055%.

The sample taken for sequencing was naive CD4+ T cells sorted from blood. Stated subset: CD45RA+ positively selected. V gene TRBV5-1 combines with J gene TRBJ2-7, with 9 bases aligning to TRBD2. The sequence was obtained from a woman aged 25 to 39 in good health. The CDR3: CASSAPGTSFSGEQYF. CDR3 nucleotides: TGCGCCAGCAGCGCTCCCGGGACTAGCTTTTCTGGTGAGCAGTACTTC. The entire variable domain, with the rest obtained from reference TRBV5-1 and TRBJ2-7, is as follows: KAGVTQTPRYLIKTRGQQVTLSCSPISGHRSVSWYQQTPGQGLQFLFEYFSETQRNKGNFPGRFSGRQFSNSRSEMNVSTLELGDSALYLCASSAPGTSFSGEQYFGPGTRLTVT.